Listed below are T cell receptor beta chains from one sample, sequenced in a study of T-cell reconstitution after alpha-beta-depleted transplantation in children. MiXCR, run by TCRdb on the PCR reads, gives a single entry per CDR3 protein. This sample carries some 290,000 distinct CDR3 sequences, around 20% of them seen once, and the ten largest clones take roughly 11%. Sequences were derived from PBMCs, mostly from graft donor cells, sampled 180 days after TCRalphabeta/CD19-depleted stem cell transplant. Every receptor here comes from a male patient younger than 18 who had a stem cell transplant for acute lymphoblastic leukemia, so the T cells may come from the graft donor. Both conserved end residues are part of each CDR3. A D gene is named only where the DNA matches it firmly. Size values are once, few and many counts, or a class for expanded clones, and some rows have none.

d_call j_call clone_size v_call cdr3_nt cdr3_aa
TRBD2 TRBJ2-5 few TRBV6-5 TGTGCCAGCAGTTACGGGCTAGCGGGAGCAGAGACCCAGTACTTC CASSYGLAGAETQYF
TRBD1 TRBJ2-7 . TRBV5-1 TGCGCCAGCAGCAAGACAGGGGGCTACGAGCAGTACTTC CASSKTGGYEQYF
. TRBJ2-3 . TRBV9 TGTGCCAGCAGTATGTTGGGGGGTCGATCAGATACGCAGTATTTT CASSMLGGRSDTQYF
. TRBJ2-3 . TRBV7-2 TGTGCCAGCAGCTTAGAAGGGCAGAATACGCAGTATTTT CASSLEGQNTQYF
TRBD1 TRBJ2-5 . TRBV14 TGTGCCAGCAGCCCCCGGGACAGGGGGCAGACCCAGTACTTC CASSPRDRGQTQYF
. TRBJ2-1 . TRBV12-3/TRBV12-4 TGTGCCAGCACCCAAGAGGACTACCTAATGTATCCTGCAAGAGAGCAGTTCTTC CASTQEDYLMYPAREQFF
TRBD2 TRBJ2-3 . TRBV11-1 TGTGCCAGCAGCTTAGCAGGATCCTTGGGACTAGCGGCAGATACGCAGTATTTT CASSLAGSLGLAADTQYF
TRBD2 TRBJ2-1 . TRBV24-1 TGTGCCACCAGAGTAGAATTTAATCGGCGGGAGGCCTCTTACAATGAGCAGTTCTTC CATRVEFNRREASYNEQFF
. TRBJ2-7 . TRBV20-1 TGCAGTGCTAGAACGCCCAACTTTAGGGACGAGCAGTACTTC CSARTPNFRDEQYF
. TRBJ2-3 . TRBV18 TGTGCCAGCTCAAGAGGGGTGCTCACAGATACGCAGTATTTT CASSRGVLTDTQYF
. TRBJ1-2 few TRBV3-1 TGTGCCAGCAGCCAACTTCTTGGTGACTATGGCTACACCTTC CASSQLLGDYGYTF
TRBD2 TRBJ2-4 few TRBV20-1 TGCAGTGCTAGACCCGGGACTAGCGGACAAAACATTCAGTACTTC CSARPGTSGQNIQYF
TRBD2 TRBJ2-1 . TRBV7-9 TGTGCCAGCAGCTTAGGACTAGCGGGACAGAGCAATGAGCAGTTCTTC CASSLGLAGQSNEQFF
TRBD2 TRBJ2-3 . TRBV6-1 TGTGCCAGCAGTGTTCCTAAGCGGGAGGGGAGAGATACGCAGTATTTT CASSVPKREGRDTQYF
. TRBJ2-7 . TRBV7-9 TGTGCCAGCAGCCTTTCTTCGGGGGCGCGCTACGAGCAGTACTTC CASSLSSGARYEQYF
. TRBJ1-2 few TRBV6-5 TGTGCCAGCAGTTACTCGAGTTTTCAAGGGCGCTATGGCTACACCTTC CASSYSSFQGRYGYTF
. TRBJ2-1 . TRBV5-1 TGCGCCAGCAGCTTCTTTCTCGGGGATGAGCAGTTCTTC CASSFFLGDEQFF
. TRBJ1-1 few TRBV29-1 TGCAGCGCTGGGGGGCCGAACACTGAAGCTTTCTTT CSAGGPNTEAFF
TRBD2 TRBJ2-4 few TRBV7-9 TGTGCCAGCGGAAGGGAGGGTTCCAAAAACATTCAGTACTTC CASGREGSKNIQYF
TRBD1 TRBJ2-7 . TRBV18 TGTGCCAGCTCGCGACTTTCGGGACAGGGGTCCTACGAGCAGTACTTC CASSRLSGQGSYEQYF
TRBD2 TRBJ2-1 . TRBV20-1 TGCAGTGCCGGAACTAGCGGGAGATGGAATGAGCAGTTCTTC CSAGTSGRWNEQFF
. TRBJ2-7 few TRBV4-1 TGCGCCAGCAGCCAAGGGCAAGGGAGGACCTACGAGCAGTACTTC CASSQGQGRTYEQYF
TRBD2 TRBJ2-7 . TRBV20-1 TGCAGTGCTAGAGATGGCGGGAGTCATTCCGAGCAGTACTTC CSARDGGSHSEQYF
. TRBJ2-1 . TRBV12-3/TRBV12-4 TGTGCCAGCAGTTTTGGGGGACTGCCCAGTGAGCAGTTCTTC CASSFGGLPSEQFF
. TRBJ2-7 few TRBV12-3/TRBV12-4 TGTGCCAGCAGCAATCGCTACGAGCAGTACTTC CASSNRYEQYF
. TRBJ1-5 . TRBV12-3/TRBV12-4 TGTGCCAGCATGGCAAGCTACGGGAGTCAGCCCCAGCATTTT CASMASYGSQPQHF
TRBD2 TRBJ2-5 . TRBV10-3 TGTGCCATCAGTGATTCTAGCGGGAGGCAGGAGAACCAGTACTTC CAISDSSGRQENQYF
. TRBJ2-5 . TRBV20-1 TGCAGTGCTAGAGATTATTTCGGGGCTAGCGTGACCCAGTACTTC CSARDYFGASVTQYF
TRBD1 TRBJ2-7 . TRBV6-2/TRBV6-3 TGTGCCAGCAGTTATCCCCTGGACAGGGCACGCTACGAGCAGTACTTC CASSYPLDRARYEQYF
. TRBJ2-3 . TRBV5-1 TGCGCCAGCAGCTTCGCAATCGGGAGCCCAGATACGCAGTATTTT CASSFAIGSPDTQYF
. TRBJ2-5 few TRBV20-1 TGCAGTGCTAGCGAGGGCGGGTATGAGACCCAGTACTTC CSASEGGYETQYF
TRBD1 TRBJ2-1 . TRBV7-6 TGTGCCAGCAGCTTAGCGTTAGCCGCGGGACAGGCAGACGATGAGCAGTTCTTC CASSLALAAGQADDEQFF
. TRBJ2-3 . TRBV7-6 TGTGCCAGCAGCTTAGGGGGGGCCGGAGTGCTGGATACGCAGTATTTT CASSLGGAGVLDTQYF
. TRBJ2-5 . TRBV18 TGTGCCAGCTCACCCCGGGCTGAAAAACAGACCCAGTACTTC CASSPRAEKQTQYF
. TRBJ2-7 few TRBV5-1 TGCGCCAGCACGGGACCTTACGAGCAGTACTTC CASTGPYEQYF
TRBD1 TRBJ2-7 . TRBV27 TGTGCCAGCAGTTTATTAGGGACAGGGCGGTACGAGCAGTACTTC CASSLLGTGRYEQYF
. TRBJ2-7 few TRBV20-1 TGCAGTGCTAGGAACCCGACCTATGCGGGTTTCTCCTACGAGCAGTACTTC CSARNPTYAGFSYEQYF
TRBD2 TRBJ2-5 . TRBV12-3/TRBV12-4 TGTGCCAGCAGTTACCCCGGGACTAACTATGGAGAGACCCAGTACTTC CASSYPGTNYGETQYF
. TRBJ2-7 . TRBV4-2 TGTGCCAGCAGCCAGAGGGTAGGGGCCAACGAGCAGTACTTC CASSQRVGANEQYF
TRBD1 TRBJ2-7 . TRBV10-3 TGTGCCATCACCCCCGGACAGGGGAGGTCCTACGAGCAGTACTTC CAITPGQGRSYEQYF
. TRBJ1-1 few TRBV12-3/TRBV12-4 TGTGCCAGCAGTTTTCTTAGGGGGAACACTGAAGCTTTCTTT CASSFLRGNTEAFF
TRBD2 TRBJ2-1 few TRBV11-2 TGTGCCAGCAGCTTAGAAAGGGGACTAGCGGGGCCCAATGAGCAGTTCTTC CASSLERGLAGPNEQFF
. TRBJ1-2 few TRBV18 TGTGCCAGCTCACCACAAATGGAGGGCTACACCTTC CASSPQMEGYTF
. TRBJ2-3 few TRBV20-1 TGCAGTGCTAGAGAGGAGGGACCCCCAGATACGCAGTATTTT CSAREEGPPDTQYF
. TRBJ1-2 . TRBV3-1 TGTGCCAGCAGCCAAGAAACCAGGGTGGACTATGGCTACACCTTC CASSQETRVDYGYTF
TRBD2 TRBJ2-7 few TRBV20-1 TGCAGTGCTTATAGCGGGAGAAACGTCTACGAGCAGTACTTC CSAYSGRNVYEQYF
. TRBJ2-5 few TRBV7-9 TGTGCCAGCAGCCTAACGGGGTTCCAAGAGACCCAGTACTTC CASSLTGFQETQYF
. TRBJ2-3 . TRBV10-3 TGTGCCATCAGTGTGGGCGGGGTGGATACGCAGTATTTT CAISVGGVDTQYF
. TRBJ2-3 few TRBV5-1 TGCGCCAGCAGCTTGGCATACTACTCCTCCAACAAAGATACGCAGTATTTT CASSLAYYSSNKDTQYF
. TRBJ2-7 many TRBV5-1 TGCGCCAGCGGCATGGGGCAGGCCTACGAGCAGTACTTC CASGMGQAYEQYF
TRBD2 TRBJ2-7 . TRBV9 TGTGCCAGCAGCGTAGTCTCCCTCGGGACTAGAGCCTACGAGCAGTACTTC CASSVVSLGTRAYEQYF
TRBD2 TRBJ2-7 few TRBV3-1 TGTGCCAGCAGCCAGACTAGCGGGAGTAAAGAGCAGTACTTC CASSQTSGSKEQYF
TRBD2 TRBJ2-2 . TRBV5-1 TGCGCCAGCAGCTCGCGGCTAGCGGGAGTGGCCGGGGAGCTGTTTTTT CASSSRLAGVAGELFF
. TRBJ2-7 . TRBV4-2 TGTGCCAGCAGCCAAGAGCGGTACGAGCAGTACTTC CASSQERYEQYF